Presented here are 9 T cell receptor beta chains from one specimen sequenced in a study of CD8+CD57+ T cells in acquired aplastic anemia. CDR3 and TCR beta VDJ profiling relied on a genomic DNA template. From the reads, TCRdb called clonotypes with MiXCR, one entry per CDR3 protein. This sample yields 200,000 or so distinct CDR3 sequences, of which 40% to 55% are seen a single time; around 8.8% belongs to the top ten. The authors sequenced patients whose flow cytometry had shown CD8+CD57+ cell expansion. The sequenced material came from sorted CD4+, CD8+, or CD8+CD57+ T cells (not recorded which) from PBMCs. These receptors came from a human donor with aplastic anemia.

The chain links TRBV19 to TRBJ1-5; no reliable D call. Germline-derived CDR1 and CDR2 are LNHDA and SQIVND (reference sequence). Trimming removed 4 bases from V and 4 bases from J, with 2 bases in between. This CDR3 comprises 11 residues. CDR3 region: CASSKNQPQHF. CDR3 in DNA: TGTGCCAGTAGTAAGAATCAGCCCCAGCATTTT.

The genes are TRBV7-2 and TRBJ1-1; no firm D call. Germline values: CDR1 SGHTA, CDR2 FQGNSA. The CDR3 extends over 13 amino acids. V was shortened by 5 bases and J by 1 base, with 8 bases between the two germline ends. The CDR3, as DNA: TGTGCCAGCAGCACAGAAGAGAACACTGAAGCTTTCTTT. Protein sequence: CASSTEENTEAFF.

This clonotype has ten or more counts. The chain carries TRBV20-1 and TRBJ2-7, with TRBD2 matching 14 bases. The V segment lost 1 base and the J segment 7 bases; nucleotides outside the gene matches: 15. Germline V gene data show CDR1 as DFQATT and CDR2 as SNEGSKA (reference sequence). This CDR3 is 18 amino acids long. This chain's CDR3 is CSARAGTSGRTGSWEQYF. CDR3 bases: TGCAGTGCTAGAGCCGGGACTAGCGGGAGAACTGGTTCTTGGGAGCAGTACTTC.

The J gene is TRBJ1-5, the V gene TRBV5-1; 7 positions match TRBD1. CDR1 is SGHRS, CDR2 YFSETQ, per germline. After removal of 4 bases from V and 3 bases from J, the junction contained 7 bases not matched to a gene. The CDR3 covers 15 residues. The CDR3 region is CASSRTDRLNQPQHF. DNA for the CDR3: TGCGCCAGCAGCCGGACGGACAGGCTCAATCAGCCCCAGCATTTT.

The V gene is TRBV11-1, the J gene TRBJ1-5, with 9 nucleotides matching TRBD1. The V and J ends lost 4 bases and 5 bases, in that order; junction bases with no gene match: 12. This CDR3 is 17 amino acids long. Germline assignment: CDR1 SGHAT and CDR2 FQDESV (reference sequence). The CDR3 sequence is CASSSRDREHLHQPQHF. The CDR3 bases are TGTGCCAGCAGCTCGCGGGACAGGGAGCATCTGCATCAGCCCCAGCATTTT.

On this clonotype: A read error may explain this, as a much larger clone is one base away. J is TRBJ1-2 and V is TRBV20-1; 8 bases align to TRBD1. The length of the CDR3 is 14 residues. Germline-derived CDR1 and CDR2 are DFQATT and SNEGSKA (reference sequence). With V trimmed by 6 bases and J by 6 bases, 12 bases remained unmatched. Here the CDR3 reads CSASLRGLRDGYTF. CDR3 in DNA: TGCAGTGCCAGTCTCAGGGGGCTTCGGGATGGCTACACCTTC.

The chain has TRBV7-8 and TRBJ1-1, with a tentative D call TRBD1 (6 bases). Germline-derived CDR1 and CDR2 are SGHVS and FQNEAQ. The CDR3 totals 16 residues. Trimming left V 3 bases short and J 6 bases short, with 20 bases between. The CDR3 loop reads CASSLNRVGAWAEAFF. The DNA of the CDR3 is TGTGCCAGCAGCTTGAACAGGGTGGGAGCCTGGGCTGAAGCTTTCTTT.

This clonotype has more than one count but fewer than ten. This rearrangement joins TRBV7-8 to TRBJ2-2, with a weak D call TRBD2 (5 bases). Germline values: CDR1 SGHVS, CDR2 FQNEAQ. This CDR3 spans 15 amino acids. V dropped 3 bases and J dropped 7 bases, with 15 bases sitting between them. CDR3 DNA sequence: TGTGCCAGCAGCTTCTCTGGCGGAGGTAACGGGGAGCTGTTTTTT. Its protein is CASSFSGGGNGELFF.

The CDR3 here is CATSRVGQGEQYF. The CDR3, as DNA: TGTGCCACCAGCAGAGTGGGACAAGGCGAGCAGTACTTC. This chain uses TRBV15 with TRBJ2-7; D perhaps matches TRBD1 (6 bases). The CDR3 extends over 13 amino acids. Germline V gives CDR1 LNHNV, CDR2 YYDKDF (reference sequence). Trimming took 1 base from V and 6 from J, leaving 10 bases between them.